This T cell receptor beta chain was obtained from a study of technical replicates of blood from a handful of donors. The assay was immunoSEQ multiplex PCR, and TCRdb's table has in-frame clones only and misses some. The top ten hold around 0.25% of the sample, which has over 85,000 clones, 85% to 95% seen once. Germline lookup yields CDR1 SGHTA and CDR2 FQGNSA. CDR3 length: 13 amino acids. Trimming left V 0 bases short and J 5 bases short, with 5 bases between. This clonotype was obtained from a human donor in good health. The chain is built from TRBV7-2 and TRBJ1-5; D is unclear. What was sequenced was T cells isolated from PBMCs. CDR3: CASSLALDQPQHF. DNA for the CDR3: TGTGCCAGCAGCTTAGCCTTAGATCAGCCCCAGCATTTT.